Many counts were recorded for the clone carrying this TCR beta chain. The sample belongs to a study of blood T cell repertoires in COVID-19. Germline CDR1 LNHDA, CDR2 SQIVND (reference sequence). This CDR3 has 15 residues. The germline V and J ends were trimmed by 1 base and 8 bases, with 12 bases remaining between them. Using immunoSEQ multiplex PCR, the repertoire was profiled, and TCRdb retains in-frame clones only, with some absent. The sample includes about 82,000 clones, about 82% of them seen just once. The receptor's source is a man aged 80 or over with active or convalescent COVID-19. The sequenced material came from peripheral blood. The chain is built from TRBV19 and TRBJ1-6; D not resolved. In DNA, the CDR3 is TGTGCCAGTAGTATAGGCAGCCGGAGACATTCACCCCTCCACTTT. Translating it yields CASSIGSRRHSPLHF. Variable domain in full (rest from reference TRBV19 and TRBJ1-6): DGGITQSPKYLFRKEGQNVTLSCEQNLNHDAMYWYRQDPGQGLRLIYYSQIVNDFQKGDIAEGYSVSREKKESFPLTVTSAQKNPTAFYLCASSIGSRRHSPLHFGNGTRLTVT.